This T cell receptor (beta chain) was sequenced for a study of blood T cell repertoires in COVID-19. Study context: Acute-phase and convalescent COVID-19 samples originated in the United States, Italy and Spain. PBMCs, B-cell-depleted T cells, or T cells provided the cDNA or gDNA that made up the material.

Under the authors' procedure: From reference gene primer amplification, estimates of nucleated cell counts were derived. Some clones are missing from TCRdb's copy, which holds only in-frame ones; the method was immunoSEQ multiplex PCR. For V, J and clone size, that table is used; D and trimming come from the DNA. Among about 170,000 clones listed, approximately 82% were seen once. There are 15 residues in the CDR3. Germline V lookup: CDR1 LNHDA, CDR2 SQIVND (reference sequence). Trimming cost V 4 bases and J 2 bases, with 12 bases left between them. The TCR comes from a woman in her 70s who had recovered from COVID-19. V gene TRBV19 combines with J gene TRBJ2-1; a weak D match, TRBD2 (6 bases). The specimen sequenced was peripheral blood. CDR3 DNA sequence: TGTGCCAGTAGTACGGACGGGGGAACCTACAATGAGCAGTTCTTC. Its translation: CASSTDGGTYNEQFF.